The entry that follows covers one T cell receptor (beta chain) sequence. Its antigen is currently not known. Qualities for individual bases were not recorded, and no much larger clone is one base off. These data belong to a study of blood T cells in healthy people across ages (dated by TCRdb to 2013 to 2016). Some background on the complete study: In model experiments, template switching captured roughly one uniquely barcoded TCR beta cDNA molecule for every two T cells. The donors were divided into four age groups: young (average roughly 15 years), middle-aged (roughly 42), aged (about 62) and long-lived (about 84). To avoid experimental bias, donors of different ages were spread randomly across the sequencing lanes. Using the same blood draw, the study looked at two additional independent replicas of 1 million unique cDNA reads for two donors, one aged 18 to 29 and the other aged 80 or older. Age-related changes in TCR beta repertoire diversity were measured in the study by deep sequencing normalized with unique cDNA molecular identifiers. What the authors observed across the whole study: As age increased, observed TCR beta diversity per million T cells dropped in a roughly linear way, and a significant reduction was already evident by age about 40. Observed TCR beta diversity correlated strongly with the percentage of naive T cells measured by flow cytometry. Conclusive comparison of naive and antigen-experienced compartments was prevented by the profiling of bulk unsorted PBMCs. Because the CMV infection status of the donors was unknown, age-related changes in expanded clonotypes may potentially have been confounded. Compared with the aged group, more naive CD4+ T cells, fewer expanded clones and increased TCR diversity were shown by the long-lived group, suggesting age selection. Estimates of total diversity based on one million sequenced T cells were considered lower bounds and underestimates.

The method was 5' RACE. Sequencing was performed on an Illumina HiSeq 2500. The second PCR ran for about 6 to 11 cycles and used a J-beta primer mix along with a sample-barcoded 5' primer. A template-switch 5' adaptor carrying 12 random nucleotides introduced a unique molecular identifier onto each TCR beta cDNA molecule. Each sample yielded at least 2.5 million CDR3-containing paired-end reads. The Mint cDNA synthesis kit, primed by a TRBC-specific oligonucleotide, was used to synthesize first-strand cDNA from all RNA. All cDNA was treated with uracil-DNA glycosylase and then went through a first 18-cycle PCR with the universal primers M1SS and BC2_uni_R. The published analysis was carried out like this. For normalization, 1 million high-quality reads, each with a distinct molecular identifier, were randomly selected from each sample. Reads with shared molecular identifiers were discarded instead of being binned into consensus sequences. CDR3 identification, clonotype clustering and error correction used MiTCR with a Q25 quality threshold and the strictest error-elimination algorithm. Lower-bound total TCR beta diversity was estimated with a nonparametric unseen species model using Euler transformation. TCRdb reanalyzed the raw reads on its own, using fastp at Q25 for trimming and MiXCR for clone calling, and kept in-frame beta chains. Duplicate CDR3 protein sequences are folded into a single record with the most common DNA and genes. TCRdb's processing, not the authors', yielded these V and J calls. This sample gives about 290,000 distinct CDR3 sequences in total; 27% of them show up just once. In total, the top ten clones hold 29% of the sample.

The donors were roughly 38 Caucasian individuals from Russia, aged roughly 6 to 95 years, who were systemically healthy. About 9.1 milliliters of peripheral blood were collected from each donor into EDTA-treated Vacutainer tubes. Ficoll-Paque density-gradient centrifugation was used to isolate PBMCs, with at least 6 million obtained per sample. Total RNA was extracted from PBMCs with Trizol reagent, with at least 5 micrograms obtained per sample. For every donor, flow cytometry on a PBMC aliquot measured the percentage of naive CD45RAhigh/CD27high T cells. In the germline V gene, CDR1 corresponds to SGHRS and CDR2 to YFSETQ. Counted from cysteine to phenylalanine, this CDR3 has 12 amino acids. Here the CDR3 DNA is all that survives: 36 bases in frame from base 1. The V end loses 4 bases and the J end loses 1 base, and a stretch of 3 bases separates them.

The sequenced sample was blood. The origin of this receptor is a woman in her 70s in good health. Here the chain combines TRBV5-1 and TRBJ2-1, with an unclear D gene assignment. The bases read TGCGCCAGCAGCACTTCCTACAATGAGCAGTTCTTC. Protein translation: CASSTSYNEQFF.